Listed here is a single T cell receptor beta chain. The source of the sample is a study of blood T cell repertoires in COVID-19. Only in-frame clones appear in the TCRdb table, and some are missing; sequencing was by immunoSEQ multiplex PCR. Among more than 130,000 clones listed, about 87% were seen once. From germline, CDR1 is SGHRS and CDR2 YFSETQ. V gave up 6 bases and J gave up 0 bases, with 10 bases separating them. There are 14 residues in the CDR3. This chain uses TRBV5-1 with TRBJ1-3; no clear D gene. The clonotype was recovered from a woman in her forties with acute or convalescent COVID-19. Sample: peripheral blood. CDR3 in DNA: TGCGCCAGCAAATGGGAGAGCTCTGGAAACACCATATATTTT. Protein product: CASKWESSGNTIYF. Based on the CDR3 plus reference TRBV5-1 and TRBJ1-3, the full variable domain is KAGVTQTPRYLIKTRGQQVTLSCSPISGHRSVSWYQQTPGQGLQFLFEYFSETQRNKGNFPGRFSGRQFSNSRSEMNVSTLELGDSALYLCASKWESSGNTIYFGEGSWLTVV.